This T cell receptor beta chain was retrieved from a study of cytomegalovirus exposure and HLA in healthy donors. Primers included in the PCR were 60 Vbeta and 13 Jbeta primers. Data came from immunoSEQ multiplex PCR; TCRdb stores just in-frame clones and leaves some out. Altogether under 200,000 clones are present, under 70% being singletons, with the ten largest covering about 2.9%. The CDR3 totals 17 residues. Trimming removed 5 bases from V and 8 bases from J; junction bases left unmatched: 12. The germline gives CDR1 SGHVS, CDR2 FNYEAQ. This clone occurred once. The gene calls are TRBV7-6 and TRBJ2-1, with 13 nucleotides matching TRBD2. Sequencing used PBMCs. This clonotype originated in a woman aged 40 to 50 in good health and CMV-seropositive. For the CDR3, the DNA is TGTGCCAGCAGCCACTCACTAGCGGGGGGGCCTCTCTATGAGCAGTTCTTC. It translates to CASSHSLAGGPLYEQFF.